The clone carrying this T cell receptor (beta chain) has a count of ten or more. What it binds is not known. These data originate in a study of shared clonotypes between healthy human individuals. Study findings and constraints: What naive subsets generally showed was a larger estimated richness than memory subsets showed.

The data were produced by immunoSEQ multiplex PCR, yet TCRdb's version contains in-frame clones alone and is incomplete. The repertoire holds about 110,000 clones, with more than 65% as singletons. Germline CDR1 reads LNHNV; CDR2 reads YYDKDF (reference sequence). Trimming removed 3 bases at V and 2 bases at J, with 11 bases between. CDR3 size: 14 residues. The sequence was obtained from a woman aged 25-40 years in good health. The sequencing input was memory CD8+ T cells sorted from blood. Subset described: CD45RO+ cells pooled with CCR7-negative TemRA cells. This sequence joins TRBV15 and TRBJ2-7; the D gene is possibly TRBD1 (6 bases). The CDR3 loop is CATSRDRQAYEQYF. The DNA for the CDR3 is TGTGCCACCAGCAGGGACAGACAAGCCTACGAGCAGTACTTC.